This T cell receptor beta chain comes out of a study of T cell responses to AZD1222 COVID-19 vaccine. At the level of the study: Second-dose timings of about 4 or about 12 weeks were pooled. Whole-study findings and limits: The CD4 TCRs associated with vaccination extended across spike and predominated at 160-218 and 743-854.

Measured with immunoSEQ multiplex PCR; TCRdb has only the in-frame clones, and not every one. The data contain more than 95,000 clones, approximately 88% of them singletons. CDR1 is LGHDT, CDR2 YNNKEL, per germline (reference sequence). CDR3 length: 16 amino acids. V lost 0 bases and J lost 4; bases outside the gene matches: 6. In regard to this clone: Its antigen is undetermined.

This material consisted of peripheral blood, taken on day 0 of AZD1222 vaccination. The rearrangement links TRBV3-1 (or the pseudogene TRBV3-2) to TRBJ2-1; 7 nucleotides align to TRBD2. This receptor was obtained from an adult in good health. This chain's CDR3 is CASSQELASPYNEQFF. The DNA of the CDR3 is TGTGCCAGCAGCCAAGAACTAGCGTCCCCATACAATGAGCAGTTCTTC.